This TCR beta chain is drawn from a study of T cell repertoires in cytomegalovirus infection. On the study more broadly: CMV epitopes used comprised recently identified HLA-C-restricted ones and well-studied HLA-B-restricted ones.

On this clonotype: No antigen is known for it.

Whole-study findings and limits: Summed public TCR beta family frequency identified CMV carriers bearing the relevant HLA. Predominance within the ex vivo response was attributable to HLA-C-restricted CMV-specific TCR beta clonotypes.

The germline CDR1 and CDR2 sequences are DFQATT and SNEGSKA (reference sequence). This CDR3 has 12 amino acids. The ends were cut back, 3 bases at V and 7 bases at J, with 10 bases in the middle. TCRdb reanalysed the reads using MiXCR and keeps one entry per CDR3 protein. The sample yields around 360,000 distinct CDR3 sequences, approximately 30% seen once. The TCR was taken from a human donor in good health (CMV status not recorded). Some clones in this sample may be carry-over from other donors' samples. The chain uses TRBV20-1 and TRBJ2-1, with D perhaps TRBD1 (6 bases). Source: cultured PBMCs, taken from culture after CMV antigen stimulation. CDR3 DNA: TGCAGTGCTAGCCGGACAGAAAATGAGCAGTTCTTC. Translation gives CSASRTENEQFF.